Below are 10 T cell receptor beta chains sequenced from a single sample in a study of cytomegalovirus exposure and HLA in healthy donors. Primers included in the PCR were 60 Vbeta and 13 Jbeta primers. Assay used: immunoSEQ multiplex PCR; TCRdb lists only in-frame clones, some missing. The sample shows about 140,000 clones, more than 75% of them seen only once. Sequencing was performed on PBMCs. These receptor sequences come from a man younger than 40 in good health and CMV-seronegative.

The chain couples TRBV2 to TRBJ2-7; 7 bases are shared with TRBD2. V lost 2 bases and J lost 3; bases outside the gene matches: 1. The CDR3 is 13 residues long. The germline V gene encodes CDR1 SNHLY and CDR2 FYNNEI. CDR3 bases: TGTGCCAGCAGTGAACGGGGGGACTACGAGCAGTACTTC. It yields the protein CASSERGDYEQYF.

The J gene is TRBJ2-3, the V gene TRBV2; D is uncertain. Germline V gene lookup returns CDR1 SNHLY and CDR2 FYNNEI. Trimming removed 5 bases from V and 2 bases from J, with 14 bases in between. CDR3 length: 15 residues. Here the CDR3 DNA reads TGTGCCAGCAGTAACCTGGGCTTCCTCACAGATACGCAGTATTTT. Translated, it gives CASSNLGFLTDTQYF.

V usage is TRBV6-5 and J usage is TRBJ2-1; weak D call: TRBD2 (5 bases). CDR1 is MNHEY and CDR2 is SVGAGI in the germline V gene. CDR3 length: 16 residues. Trimming pared 2 bases from V and 2 bases from J, leaving 13 bases between. CDR3 sequence (DNA): TGTGCCAGCAGTTACCCCGGGAAAGGCGCCTACAATGAGCAGTTCTTC. It yields the protein CASSYPGKGAYNEQFF.

The chain employs TRBV6-1 and TRBJ1-3; 7 bases are a match to TRBD1. Germline assignment: CDR1 MNHNS and CDR2 SASEGT. The CDR3 is 16 residues long. The junction had 5 bases not matched to a gene; V was cut back by 2 bases and J by 1 base. In nucleotides, the CDR3 is TGTGCCAGCAGTGAACAAGGACAGGCTTCTGGAAACACCATATATTTT. Its protein is CASSEQGQASGNTIYF.

The chain combines TRBV28 with TRBJ2-5; D unresolved. The CDR3 extends over 12 amino acids. CDR1 is MDHEN and CDR2 is SYDVKM in the germline V gene. V was trimmed by 1 base and J by 5 bases, leaving 5 bases between them. CDR3 protein: CASSLSLETQYF. In DNA form, the CDR3 reads TGTGCCAGCAGTTTATCGTTGGAGACCCAGTACTTC.

The V and J genes are TRBV7-8 and TRBJ1-1, with D possibly TRBD1 on 5 matching bases. This CDR3 spans 14 amino acids. V was shortened by 4 bases and J by 11 bases, with 20 bases between the two germline ends. Germline lookup yields CDR1 SGHVS and CDR2 FQNEAQ. In nucleotides, the CDR3 is TGTGCCAGCAGCTCGAGCGGGGACCCCGGTTCGGCTTTCTTT. It specifies CASSSSGDPGSAFF.

The chain has TRBV29-1 and TRBJ1-2; TRBD1 matches 10 bases. Germline CDR1 reads SQVTM; CDR2 reads ANQGSEA. Trimming took 4 bases from V and 7 from J; bases not matched to a gene: 6. The CDR3 extends over 13 amino acids. The CDR3 sequence: CSVGLDRGGGYTF. CDR3 DNA: TGCAGCGTTGGCTTGGACAGGGGGGGTGGCTACACCTTC.

V is TRBV30 and J is TRBJ2-3, with D possibly being TRBD2 (6 bases). Trimming removed 5 bases at V and 0 bases at J, with 18 bases between. The CDR3 has 16 amino acids. The germline V gene encodes CDR1 GTSNPN and CDR2 SVGIG (reference sequence). The CDR3 protein is CAWGRFSGVSTDTQYF. For the CDR3, the DNA is TGTGCCTGGGGGAGATTTAGCGGAGTTAGCACAGATACGCAGTATTTT. The complete variable domain, with remaining parts taken from reference TRBV30 and TRBJ2-3, reads SQTIHQWPATLVQPVGSPLSLECTVEGTSNPNLYWYRQAAGRGLQLLFYSVGIGQISSEVPQNLSASRPQDRQFILSSKKLLLSDSGFYLCAWGRFSGVSTDTQYFGPGTRLTVL.

The rearrangement uses TRBV18 and TRBJ2-5, with TRBD2 as a possible D gene (5 bases). Germline CDR1 reads KGHSH; CDR2 reads LQKENI. Trimming cost V 7 bases and J 5 bases, with 20 bases left between them. The CDR3 is made up of 15 amino acids. The CDR3 bases are TGTGCCAGCTTACCGAATAGGAGGATTGAGGAGACCCAGTACTTC. Translated: CASLPNRRIEETQYF.

The chain is built from TRBV19 and TRBJ2-1, with 8 bases lining up with TRBD2. Germline trimming cut 9 bases from V and 9 bases from J; bases unmatched to any gene: 7. Germline V gives CDR1 LNHDA, CDR2 SQIVND (reference sequence). The CDR3 consists of 12 residues. CDR3 loop: CASGVTSGEQFF. CDR3 DNA: TGTGCCAGCGGGGTAACTAGCGGTGAGCAGTTCTTC.